Listed here are 28 T cell receptor beta chains from one sample, sequenced in a study of Graves' ophthalmopathy and Graves' hyperthyroidism. Transcripts of RNA were the source for amplifying TCR beta CDR3 regions. The workflow started with a first-round RT-PCR run with HTBI primers and then moved on to a second-round multiplex PCR. TCRdb reanalysed the multiplex PCR reads using MiXCR and keeps one entry per CDR3 protein. Of 200,000 to 250,000 distinct CDR3 sequences listed, under 30% are singletons. Specimen: peripheral blood. The receptor source for this set is a man in his fifties or sixties with Graves' ophthalmopathy.

The gene calls are TRBV27 and TRBJ1-2; TRBD1 might be the D (6 bases). This CDR3 is built from 12 residues. Germline assignment: CDR1 MNHEY and CDR2 SMNVEV (reference sequence). V was pared by 6 bases and J by 7 bases, with 12 bases between. CDR3 in amino acids: CASRGQGSGYTF. The CDR3 DNA sequence: TGTGCCAGCAGAGGGCAGGGGAGTGGCTACACCTTC.

This clonotype occurred many times. The rearrangement joins TRBV6-1 to TRBJ2-2; 7 bases map to TRBD2. The length of the CDR3 is 15 residues. The ends lost 7 bases at V and 4 bases at J; junction bases unmatched: 9. The germline gives CDR1 MNHNS, CDR2 SASEGT. The CDR3 bases are TGTGCCAGCAAGGTCCAGCGGGGTAGCACCGGGGAGCTGTTTTTT. Translation: CASKVQRGSTGELFF.

This clonotype was found once. The chain links TRBV6-1 to TRBJ2-5; a possible D gene is TRBD2 (5 bases). Trimming removed 2 bases at V and 6 bases at J, with 16 bases between. CDR1 MNHNS and CDR2 SASEGT come from the germline V gene. CDR3 length: 15 amino acids. The DNA for the CDR3 is TGTGCCAGCAGTGAATGGACCTCCTCGGGGAAGACCCAGTACTTC. Its protein is CASSEWTSSGKTQYF.

Many counts were recorded for this clonotype. The J gene is TRBJ1-1, the V gene TRBV6-1; D possibly corresponds to TRBD1 (5 bases). The germline gives CDR1 MNHNS, CDR2 SASEGT. V lost 2 bases to trimming and J lost 3 bases, with 13 bases between them. The CDR3 sequence is 15 residues long. CDR3 bases: TGTGCCAGCAGTGAAACGGGACCGCTGGACACTGAAGCTTTCTTT. Residues: CASSETGPLDTEAFF.

Comment on this clonotype: The junction differs from germline at one of its ends, possibly a read error. V and J are TRBV20-1 and TRBJ1-1; D possibly corresponds to TRBD1 (5 bases). CDR1 is DFQATT, CDR2 SNEGSKA, per germline (reference sequence). The length of the CDR3 is 14 residues. CDR3 in DNA: TGCAGTGCCAGAGGACCAGGGAGATTCACTGAAGCTTTCTTT. The encoded protein is CSARGPGRFTEAFF.

This clonotype was observed at least ten times. The V gene is TRBV27, the J gene TRBJ2-5, with D maybe TRBD2 (6 bases). The V end lost 2 bases, the J end lost 0 bases, and 7 bases lay between the germline ends. Germline assignment: CDR1 MNHEY and CDR2 SMNVEV (reference sequence). The CDR3 runs 14 residues. DNA for the CDR3: TGTGCCAGCAGTTTACGGGGGTACCAAGAGACCCAGTACTTC. Translated, it gives CASSLRGYQETQYF.

This clonotype was counted ten times or more. This chain uses TRBV19 with TRBJ2-2; D gene unclear. The CDR3 totals 15 residues. Germline V lookup: CDR1 LNHDA, CDR2 SQIVND (reference sequence). V lost 5 bases and J lost 4, with 14 bases in between. CDR3 sequence (DNA): TGTGCCAGTAGTCCCCTCCGCAGTGGCACCGGGGAGCTGTTTTTT. Amino acids: CASSPLRSGTGELFF.

This clonotype came up many times. The chain joins TRBV11-2 to TRBJ2-5; D ambiguous. Germline CDR1 reads SGHAT; CDR2 reads FQNNGV. The CDR3 has 12 residues. V dropped 5 bases and J dropped 3 bases, with 7 bases sitting between them. The CDR3 DNA reads TGTGCCAGCAGCCAACGGGAAGAGACCCAGTACTTC. It specifies CASSQREETQYF.

This clonotype showed up many times. The rearrangement links TRBV6-1 to TRBJ2-2, with D perhaps matching TRBD2 (6 bases). Germline V gives CDR1 MNHNS, CDR2 SASEGT. The V and J ends lost 6 bases and 5 bases respectively, with 19 bases between them. The CDR3 loop spans 16 amino acids. The CDR3 DNA follows: TGTGCCAGCAGACTGGACCCGGGACTCACAACCGGGGAGCTGTTTTTT. Encoded protein: CASRLDPGLTTGELFF.

Ten or more counts support this clonotype. This chain uses TRBV29-1 with TRBJ2-7; a possible D gene is TRBD1 (5 bases). Germline-derived CDR1 and CDR2 are SQVTM and ANQGSEA. The V end was cut by 4 bases, the J end by 2 bases, with 15 bases between. This CDR3 comprises 14 residues. This CDR3 is CSVAGQSSTYEQYF. DNA of the CDR3: TGCAGCGTTGCCGGACAAAGTTCTACCTACGAGCAGTACTTC.

This clonotype was seen just once. The chain carries TRBV12-3 or TRBV12-4 and TRBJ2-7; tentative D call: TRBD1 (6 bases). The V gene lost 0 bases and the J gene lost 3 bases, with 12 bases spanning the gap. The CDR3 length is 15 residues. CDR3 loop: CASSLARQGYYEQYF. In nucleotides, the CDR3 is TGTGCCAGCAGTTTAGCTCGGCAGGGGTACTACGAGCAGTACTTC.

This chain links TRBV12-3 or TRBV12-4 with TRBJ2-7; the D call may be TRBD1 or TRBD2 (5 bases each). CDR3 length: 14 residues. V was trimmed by 5 bases and J by 2 bases, leaving 13 bases between them. CDR3 amino acids: CASSNRDGTYEQYF. CDR3 in DNA: TGTGCCAGCAGTAACCGGGACGGGACCTACGAGCAGTACTTC.

The chain is built from TRBV28 and TRBJ2-2; D is perhaps TRBD2 (5 bases). The length of the CDR3 is 14 residues. The V gene lost 6 bases and the J gene lost 7 bases, with 15 bases spanning the gap. Per germline, CDR1 MDHEN and CDR2 SYDVKM. The CDR3 DNA follows: TGTGCCAGCAGCTTGCTCGGGATAGTCGGGGAGCTGTTTTTT. Translated: CASSLLGIVGELFF.

The J gene is TRBJ1-1, the V gene TRBV18; 9 nucleotides line up with TRBD1. The CDR3 is 14 residues long. Germline V lookup: CDR1 KGHSH, CDR2 LQKENI. Trimming cost V 1 base and J 4 bases; bases outside gene matches: 1. The CDR3 is CASSPRTGATEAFF. DNA for the CDR3: TGTGCCAGCTCACCACGGACAGGGGCCACTGAAGCTTTCTTT.

The CDR3 reads CASSQGTQGRANVLTF. CDR3 DNA: TGTGCCAGCAGCCAGGGCACTCAGGGGAGGGCCAACGTCCTGACTTTC. V gene TRBV11-2 combines with J gene TRBJ2-6, with a possible D match to TRBD1 (6 bases). V was trimmed by 5 bases and J by 5 bases, leaving 16 bases between them. CDR1 SGHAT and CDR2 FQNNGV come from the germline V gene. The CDR3 consists of 16 residues.

This clonotype was recorded at least ten times. J is TRBJ2-7 and V is TRBV4-3; 10 bases map to TRBD2. Germline V gives CDR1 LGHNA, CDR2 YSLEER. The CDR3 loop spans 20 amino acids. Trimming at V came to 4 bases and at J to 2 bases, leaving 20 bases not matched to a gene. The CDR3 reads CASSLPRDPRTSGRPYEQYF. In DNA form, the CDR3 reads TGCGCCAGCAGCCTTCCTAGGGACCCTCGGACTAGCGGTCGCCCCTACGAGCAGTACTTC.

This clonotype occurred a few times. This sequence joins TRBV6-1 and TRBJ2-7; D is undetermined. Germline V CDR1 and CDR2: MNHNS, SASEGT. V dropped 8 bases and J dropped 7 bases, with 15 bases sitting between them. There are 12 residues in the CDR3. The CDR3 DNA sequence: TGTGCCAGCGGGGTAGACACCCTGGAGCAGTACTTC. It codes for CASGVDTLEQYF.

This sequence joins TRBV27 and TRBJ2-6; D is unclear. The CDR3 contains 15 residues. Trimming pared 6 bases from V and 1 base from J, leaving 10 bases between. Germline CDR1 is MNHEY and CDR2 is SMNVEV (reference sequence). CDR3 nucleotide sequence: TGTGCCAGCAGCCGAACCGCTTCTGGGGCCAACGTCCTGACTTTC. Protein sequence: CASSRTASGANVLTF.

This clonotype was observed a few times. The V call is TRBV11-1, the J call TRBJ1-1; 10 bases fit TRBD1. The V segment lost 4 bases and the J segment 6 bases; nucleotides outside the gene matches: 8. Per the germline V gene, CDR1 is SGHAT and CDR2 is FQDESV (reference sequence). CDR3 length: 15 residues. CDR3 loop: CASSSAGTGVAEAFF. CDR3 sequence (DNA): TGTGCCAGCAGCTCCGCCGGGACAGGGGTCGCTGAAGCTTTCTTT.

This clonotype occurred many times. This chain links TRBV12-3 or TRBV12-4 with TRBJ1-2; D unresolved. The CDR3 is made up of 15 amino acids. Trimming took off 2 bases at V and 8 bases at J, with 18 bases between the two ends. CDR3 DNA sequence: TGTGCCAGCAGTTTAACCCTCCGCAGCGTTGGCGGCTACACCTTC. Translating gives CASSLTLRSVGGYTF.

The chain couples TRBV27 to TRBJ2-7, with a possible D match to TRBD2 (6 bases). The CDR3 contains 15 residues. Looked up from germline, CDR1 is MNHEY and CDR2 is SMNVEV (reference sequence). V lost 5 bases and J lost 0, with 14 bases in between. Written as DNA, the CDR3 is TGTGCCAGCAGTGGGAGGCCTCCCCTCTCCTACGAGCAGTACTTC. Translated, it gives CASSGRPPLSYEQYF.

This clonotype was picked up many times. The chain links TRBV19 to TRBJ1-2; 7 bases map to TRBD1. The CDR3 spans 14 residues. CDR1 and CDR2 (germline): LNHDA, SQIVND (reference sequence). V shed 4 bases, J shed 1 base, and the junction held 3 bases outside the gene matches. DNA for the CDR3: TGTGCCAGTAGTAGCTCAGGGGGTAACTATGGCTACACCTTC. This translates into CASSSSGGNYGYTF.

This clonotype was counted many times. V usage is TRBV6-2 or TRBV6-3 and J usage is TRBJ2-5; TRBD2 might be the D (6 bases). Trimming cost V 3 bases and J 5 bases, with 19 bases left between them. CDR1 MNHEY and CDR2 SVGEGT come from the germline V gene. This CDR3 spans 16 amino acids. CDR3 in DNA: TGTGCCAGCAGTTATTCGTCGGGAGACCCCATTGAGACCCAGTACTTC. This encodes CASSYSSGDPIETQYF.

This clonotype was observed many times. The chain joins TRBV11-1 to TRBJ1-5, with 9 bases matching TRBD1. Unmatched junction bases numbered 9, after V lost 5 bases and J lost 1 base. The CDR3 sequence is 17 residues long. CDR1 and CDR2 (germline): SGHAT, FQDESV (reference sequence). CDR3 protein: CASSPDRGHQSNQPQHF. The CDR3 bases are TGTGCCAGCAGCCCGGACAGGGGTCATCAAAGCAATCAGCCCCAGCATTTT.

This clonotype was seen repeatedly, ten times or more. The CDR3 region has the DNA TGTGCCAGCAGCGCGGGACTGTCAGGAAACACCATATATTTT. It yields the protein CASSAGLSGNTIYF. The chain joins TRBV9 to TRBJ1-3; D is possibly TRBD1 (5 bases). Trimming took 3 bases from V and 4 from J, leaving 11 bases between them. Germline V gene lookup returns CDR1 SGDLS and CDR2 YYNGEE. CDR3 length: 14 amino acids.

This clonotype was seen at least ten times. The chain is built from TRBV20-1 and TRBJ2-5, with D unresolved. Per the germline V gene, CDR1 is DFQATT and CDR2 is SNEGSKA (reference sequence). The CDR3 covers 15 residues. V dropped 3 bases and J dropped 2 bases, with 16 bases sitting between them. The CDR3 DNA is TGCAGTGCTAGTAATCCCAAGGTTAGGCAAGAGACCCAGTACTTC. Translated: CSASNPKVRQETQYF.

This chain connects TRBV28 to TRBJ2-7; D may be TRBD1 or TRBD2 (5 bases each). Between the trimmed V and J ends, which lost 5 bases and 8 bases, there was a span of 16 bases. This CDR3 spans 13 amino acids. Germline-derived CDR1 and CDR2 are MDHEN and SYDVKM. The CDR3 DNA sequence: TGTGCCAGCAGTCTTCCGGGACCGACTAAGCAGTACTTC. Its translation is CASSLPGPTKQYF. The whole variable domain, remainder taken from reference TRBV28 and TRBJ2-7, is DVKVTQSSRYLVKRTGEKVFLECVQDMDHENMFWYRQDPGLGLRLIYFSYDVKMKEKGDIPEGYSVSREKKERFSLILESASTNQTSMYLCASSLPGPTKQYFGPGTRLTVT.

Ten or more counts support this clonotype. The V call is TRBV20-1, the J call TRBJ1-1; D is ambiguous. From germline, CDR1 is DFQATT and CDR2 SNEGSKA (reference sequence). V was pared by 2 bases and J by 0 bases, with 4 bases between. The CDR3 has 12 residues. CDR3 region: CSARQMNTEAFF. Here the CDR3 DNA reads TGCAGTGCTAGACAAATGAACACTGAAGCTTTCTTT.